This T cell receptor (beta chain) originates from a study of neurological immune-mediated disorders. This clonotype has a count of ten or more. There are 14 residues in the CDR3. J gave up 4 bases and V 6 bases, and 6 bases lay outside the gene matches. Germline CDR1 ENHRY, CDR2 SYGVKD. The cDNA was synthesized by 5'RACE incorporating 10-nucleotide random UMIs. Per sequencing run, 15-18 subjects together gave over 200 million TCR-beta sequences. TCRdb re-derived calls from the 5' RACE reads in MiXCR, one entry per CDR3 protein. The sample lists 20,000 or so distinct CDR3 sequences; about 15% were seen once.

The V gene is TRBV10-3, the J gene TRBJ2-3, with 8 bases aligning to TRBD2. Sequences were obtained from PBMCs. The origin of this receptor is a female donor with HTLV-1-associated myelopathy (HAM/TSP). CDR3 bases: TGTGCCATCAGACGGGAGGGCCTCGCAGATACGCAGTATTTT. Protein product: CAIRREGLADTQYF.